The clone carrying this T cell receptor (beta chain) was seen repeatedly, ten times or more. Its antigen remains unknown. This record belongs to a study of Graves' ophthalmopathy and Graves' hyperthyroidism. Study-wide context: Peripheral blood was obtained at first diagnosis, ahead of any treatment. Study-wide points: Most expanded clonotypes in thyroid above 0.001 frequency also showed up in blood. The model predicted progression of ophthalmopathy with a sensitivity of 70% to 71%, and its specificity was about 76%.

From RNA, the CDR3 regions of TCR beta chains were amplified and sequenced. HTBI primers were used in a first-round RT-PCR, which preceded a second-round multiplex PCR. TCRdb ran MiXCR on the multiplex PCR reads and lists one entry per CDR3 protein. The data contain nearly 400,000 distinct CDR3 sequences, 15% to 20% of them singletons. Germline V lookup: CDR1 SQVTM, CDR2 ANQGSEA. Trimming left V 4 bases short and J 1 base short, with 14 bases between. The length of the CDR3 is 14 residues. Those donors who had ophthalmopathy presented with moderate-to-severe activity, a CAS of ≥3, a NOSPECS of ≥4 and a duration under 3 months.

The gene calls are TRBV29-1 and TRBJ2-7, with D tentatively TRBD2 (5 bases). This sequence originates from a woman aged 18-29 years with Graves' ophthalmopathy. The sample taken for sequencing was peripheral blood. CDR3 DNA sequence: TGCAGCGTTGGGTTACTAGGAACATCCTACGAGCAGTACTTC. Its translation: CSVGLLGTSYEQYF.